Listed below are T cell receptor beta chains from one sample, sequenced in a study of cytomegalovirus exposure and HLA in healthy donors. Clones were sequenced by immunoSEQ multiplex PCR, and TCRdb holds only the in-frame ones, with some missing. This repertoire includes about 190,000 clones. Sequencing was done on a sample of PBMCs. Source of these receptors: a woman aged 30 to 39 in good health and CMV-seropositive. CDR3s include the opening cysteine and the closing phenylalanine or tryptophan. A D gene is named only where the DNA matches it firmly.

v_gene: TRBV19
d_gene: -
j_gene: TRBJ1-3
CDR3aa: CATIKRGSGNTIYF
CDR3nt: TGTGCCACCATAAAGCGCGGCTCTGGAAACACCATATATTTT

v_gene: TRBV27
d_gene: TRBD2
j_gene: TRBJ2-3
CDR3aa: CASSFGFGTRRTDTQYF
CDR3nt: TGTGCCAGCAGTTTTGGGTTTGGGACTAGACGCACAGATACGCAGTATTTT

v_gene: TRBV7-2
d_gene: TRBD1
j_gene: TRBJ1-5
CDR3aa: CASSLGQGSRQPQHF
CDR3nt: TGTGCCAGCAGCTTGGGACAGGGATCGAGACAGCCCCAGCATTTT

v_gene: TRBV10-3
d_gene: TRBD2
j_gene: TRBJ2-1
CDR3aa: CAISSTSGGYEQFF
CDR3nt: TGTGCCATCAGTTCGACTAGCGGGGGGTATGAGCAGTTCTTC

v_gene: TRBV27
d_gene: TRBD1
j_gene: TRBJ1-6
CDR3aa: CASSLFTGTGNNSPLHF
CDR3nt: TGTGCCAGCAGTTTATTTACCGGGACAGGCAATAATTCACCCCTCCACTTT

v_gene: TRBV2
d_gene: TRBD2
j_gene: TRBJ2-5
CDR3aa: CASSPSGGGKQYF
CDR3nt: TGTGCCAGCAGTCCTTCTGGCGGGGGTAAGCAGTACTTC

v_gene: TRBV6-5
d_gene: -
j_gene: TRBJ1-5
CDR3aa: CASSEHRGNQPQHF
CDR3nt: TGTGCCAGCAGTGAACACCGGGGCAATCAGCCCCAGCATTTT

v_gene: TRBV29-1
d_gene: -
j_gene: TRBJ2-1
CDR3aa: CSVERQTRLEFF
CDR3nt: TGCAGCGTTGAGAGACAGACCAGATTGGAGTTCTTC

v_gene: TRBV18
d_gene: TRBD1
j_gene: TRBJ1-4
CDR3aa: CASSPGTANEKLFF
CDR3nt: TGTGCCAGCTCACCGGGGACAGCTAATGAAAAACTGTTTTTT

v_gene: TRBV6-5
d_gene: -
j_gene: TRBJ1-6
CDR3aa: CASSREGGEMFALHF
CDR3nt: TGTGCCAGCAGTCGCGAAGGGGGGGAGATGTTCGCCCTCCACTTT

v_gene: TRBV5-1
d_gene: -
j_gene: TRBJ1-1
CDR3aa: CASSLEATGGAFF
CDR3nt: TGCGCCAGCAGCTTGGAGGCTACCGGAGGAGCTTTCTTT

v_gene: TRBV19
d_gene: TRBD1
j_gene: TRBJ2-7
CDR3aa: CATGTGVGYEQYF
CDR3nt: TGTGCCACCGGGACAGGGGTAGGCTACGAGCAGTACTTC

v_gene: TRBV7-2
d_gene: -
j_gene: TRBJ2-1
CDR3aa: CASSPAFGGNEQFF
CDR3nt: TGTGCCAGCAGCCCCGCGTTCGGAGGGAATGAGCAGTTCTTC

v_gene: TRBV4-3
d_gene: -
j_gene: TRBJ2-5
CDR3aa: CASSQEVAGRETQYF
CDR3nt: TGCGCCAGCAGCCAAGAAGTCGCAGGCAGAGAGACCCAGTACTTC

v_gene: TRBV4-1
d_gene: TRBD1
j_gene: TRBJ1-2
CDR3aa: CASSFQGDGYTF
CDR3nt: TGCGCCAGCAGCTTTCAGGGGGATGGCTACACCTTC

v_gene: TRBV5-1
d_gene: TRBD1
j_gene: TRBJ1-1
CDR3aa: CASSFRGQGDTEAFF
CDR3nt: TGCGCCAGCAGCTTTCGAGGACAGGGGGACACTGAAGCTTTCTTT

v_gene: TRBV5-1
d_gene: -
j_gene: TRBJ2-5
CDR3aa: CASSLRDDRQETQYF
CDR3nt: TGCGCCAGCAGCCTCCGGGATGACAGGCAAGAGACCCAGTACTTC

v_gene: TRBV12-5
d_gene: TRBD2
j_gene: TRBJ2-3
CDR3aa: CASGLILRTSGGLDTQYF
CDR3nt: TGTGCTAGTGGTTTGATTCTCCGGACTAGCGGGGGGCTGGATACGCAGTATTTT

v_gene: TRBV9
d_gene: TRBD1
j_gene: TRBJ2-5
CDR3aa: CASSVTGNVPGTQYF
CDR3nt: TGTGCCAGCAGCGTGACAGGGAACGTACCGGGGACCCAGTACTTC

v_gene: TRBV11-2
d_gene: -
j_gene: TRBJ2-3
CDR3aa: CASSFDPRESTDTQYF
CDR3nt: TGTGCCAGCAGCTTTGATCCCCGGGAGAGCACAGATACGCAGTATTTT

v_gene: TRBV11-1
d_gene: TRBD2
j_gene: TRBJ2-2
CDR3aa: CASSFRLAPNTGELFF
CDR3nt: TGTGCCAGCAGCTTTCGACTAGCGCCGAACACCGGGGAGCTGTTTTTT

v_gene: TRBV4-3
d_gene: -
j_gene: TRBJ1-1
CDR3aa: CASSHLGVNTEAFF
CDR3nt: TGCGCCAGCAGCCACCTAGGGGTGAACACTGAAGCTTTCTTT

v_gene: TRBV5-1
d_gene: -
j_gene: TRBJ2-1
CDR3aa: CASSLEDPGYNEQFF
CDR3nt: TGCGCCAGCAGCTTGGAGGACCCAGGGTACAATGAGCAGTTCTTC

v_gene: TRBV9
d_gene: -
j_gene: TRBJ2-5
CDR3aa: CASGASWNQETQYF
CDR3nt: TGTGCCAGCGGAGCGTCGTGGAATCAAGAGACCCAGTACTTC

v_gene: TRBV19
d_gene: -
j_gene: TRBJ1-5
CDR3aa: CASSSRDYQNQPQHF
CDR3nt: TGTGCCAGTAGTAGTCGGGACTACCAAAACCAGCCCCAGCATTTT

v_gene: TRBV4-2
d_gene: -
j_gene: TRBJ2-3
CDR3aa: CASSQNPGISTDTQYF
CDR3nt: TGTGCCAGCAGTCAGAATCCGGGAATTAGTACAGATACGCAGTATTTT

v_gene: TRBV6-5
d_gene: TRBD1
j_gene: TRBJ1-1
CDR3aa: CASRPTGASGTEAFF
CDR3nt: TGTGCCAGCAGGCCGACAGGGGCCTCGGGCACTGAAGCTTTCTTT

v_gene: TRBV7-2
d_gene: -
j_gene: TRBJ1-2
CDR3aa: CASSPPYRSNYGYTF
CDR3nt: TGTGCCAGCAGCCCGCCCTACCGATCTAACTATGGCTACACCTTC

v_gene: TRBV9
d_gene: -
j_gene: TRBJ1-3
CDR3aa: CASSVGEERVGEGNTIYF
CDR3nt: TGTGCCAGCAGCGTAGGGGAAGAGCGGGTCGGAGAAGGAAACACCATATATTTT

v_gene: TRBV5-8
d_gene: TRBD1
j_gene: TRBJ1-5
CDR3aa: CASSFTDRANQPQHF
CDR3nt: TGTGCCAGCAGCTTTACAGACAGGGCAAATCAGCCCCAGCATTTT

v_gene: TRBV10-2
d_gene: TRBD1
j_gene: TRBJ2-4
CDR3aa: CASSPGGTKNIQYF
CDR3nt: TGCGCCAGCAGCCCAGGGGGCACCAAAAACATTCAGTACTTC

v_gene: TRBV6-5
d_gene: TRBD1
j_gene: TRBJ2-7
CDR3aa: CASSYPSTGGAEQYF
CDR3nt: TGTGCCAGCAGTTACCCATCGACAGGGGGGGCCGAGCAGTACTTC

v_gene: TRBV9
d_gene: -
j_gene: TRBJ2-5
CDR3aa: CASSSRVAETQYF
CDR3nt: TGTGCCAGCAGCTCCCGTGTCGCGGAGACCCAGTACTTC

v_gene: TRBV4-3
d_gene: -
j_gene: TRBJ2-3
CDR3aa: CASSHTLVTDTQYF
CDR3nt: TGCGCCAGCAGCCACACACTAGTCACAGATACGCAGTATTTT

v_gene: TRBV9
d_gene: -
j_gene: TRBJ2-7
CDR3aa: CASSVEVAGPTYEQYF
CDR3nt: TGTGCCAGCAGCGTAGAGGTGGCAGGGCCAACCTACGAGCAGTACTTC

v_gene: TRBV5-4
d_gene: -
j_gene: TRBJ2-2
CDR3aa: CASSFPLDSNTGELFF
CDR3nt: TGTGCCAGCAGCTTCCCATTGGACAGCAACACCGGGGAGCTGTTTTTT

v_gene: TRBV28
d_gene: TRBD2
j_gene: TRBJ2-7
CDR3aa: CASSAGTSGRRSYEQYF
CDR3nt: TGTGCCAGCAGCGCCGGGACTAGCGGGCGACGAAGCTACGAGCAGTACTTC

v_gene: TRBV5-4
d_gene: -
j_gene: TRBJ2-3
CDR3aa: CASSLAFREDPDTQYF
CDR3nt: TGTGCCAGCAGCCTCGCGTTCAGGGAAGACCCAGATACGCAGTATTTT

v_gene: TRBV6-5
d_gene: TRBD2
j_gene: TRBJ2-1
CDR3aa: CASSSQAGAYNEQFF
CDR3nt: TGTGCCAGCAGCTCACAAGCGGGAGCGTACAATGAGCAGTTCTTC

v_gene: TRBV6-1
d_gene: TRBD1
j_gene: TRBJ1-2
CDR3aa: CASSQQGYINYGYTF
CDR3nt: TGTGCCAGCAGTCAACAGGGGTATATTAACTATGGCTACACCTTC

v_gene: TRBV7-9
d_gene: -
j_gene: TRBJ1-2
CDR3aa: CASSLFSGAGYGYTF
CDR3nt: TGTGCCAGCAGCTTATTTTCAGGGGCGGGCTATGGCTACACCTTC

v_gene: TRBV6-5
d_gene: TRBD2
j_gene: TRBJ2-1
CDR3aa: CASSSIAGGFYEQFF
CDR3nt: TGTGCCAGCAGTTCCATAGCGGGGGGGTTCTATGAGCAGTTCTTC

v_gene: TRBV11-2
d_gene: -
j_gene: TRBJ1-2
CDR3aa: CASSPGPSGYGYTF
CDR3nt: TGTGCCAGCAGCCCCGGACCCTCGGGGTATGGCTACACCTTC

v_gene: TRBV7-8
d_gene: -
j_gene: TRBJ2-2
CDR3aa: CASSPREADTGELFF
CDR3nt: TGTGCCAGCAGTCCCCGCGAGGCGGACACCGGGGAGCTGTTTTTT

v_gene: TRBV27
d_gene: -
j_gene: TRBJ2-1
CDR3aa: CASSFPGHEFF
CDR3nt: TGTGCCAGCAGTTTCCCGGGACACGAATTCTTC

v_gene: TRBV29-1
d_gene: TRBD1
j_gene: TRBJ2-7
CDR3aa: CSVVGTGNFNEQYF
CDR3nt: TGCAGCGTTGTAGGGACAGGGAATTTCAACGAGCAGTACTTC

v_gene: TRBV7-8
d_gene: -
j_gene: TRBJ2-2
CDR3aa: CASRSLPETIGLGELFF
CDR3nt: TGTGCCAGCAGATCCCTCCCGGAAACGATCGGACTCGGGGAGTTGTTTTTT

v_gene: TRBV2
d_gene: TRBD2
j_gene: TRBJ2-3
CDR3aa: CASSPLAGDPGTQYF
CDR3nt: TGTGCCAGCAGTCCCCTAGCGGGGGACCCAGGTACGCAGTATTTT

v_gene: TRBV5-1
d_gene: TRBD1
j_gene: TRBJ2-4
CDR3aa: CASGFGDSLAKNIQYF
CDR3nt: TGCGCCAGCGGCTTTGGGGACAGTCTAGCCAAAAACATTCAGTACTTC

v_gene: TRBV27
d_gene: -
j_gene: TRBJ1-5
CDR3aa: CASSLVFPPMSNQPQHF
CDR3nt: TGTGCCAGCAGTCTAGTTTTCCCCCCTATGAGCAATCAGCCCCAGCATTTT

v_gene: TRBV2
d_gene: -
j_gene: TRBJ2-3
CDR3aa: CASSLLGENADTQYF
CDR3nt: TGTGCCAGCAGTCTACTCGGGGAGAACGCAGATACGCAGTATTTT

v_gene: TRBV7-9
d_gene: -
j_gene: TRBJ2-5
CDR3aa: CASSLELAVQRETQYF
CDR3nt: TGTGCCAGCAGCTTGGAATTAGCGGTTCAACGGGAGACCCAGTACTTC

v_gene: TRBV7-9
d_gene: TRBD1
j_gene: TRBJ2-5
CDR3aa: CASSSEVTGWKETQYF
CDR3nt: TGTGCCAGCAGCTCAGAGGTGACAGGGTGGAAAGAGACCCAGTACTTC

v_gene: TRBV30
d_gene: TRBD1
j_gene: TRBJ1-1
CDR3aa: CAWNRDRGYTEAFF
CDR3nt: TGTGCCTGGAATAGGGACAGGGGTTACACTGAAGCTTTCTTT

v_gene: TRBV5-1
d_gene: TRBD2
j_gene: TRBJ2-7
CDR3aa: CASSLARGGRDPDEQYF
CDR3nt: TGCGCCAGCAGCTTGGCTCGAGGCGGGAGGGACCCCGACGAGCAGTACTTC